The rows below give T cell receptor beta chains drawn from one sample of a study of T cells in Graves' hyperthyroidism and ophthalmopathy. TCRdb re-analysed the multiplex PCR reads in MiXCR, keeping a single row per CDR3 protein. The table records approximately 200,000 distinct CDR3 sequences, approximately 20% of them present only once. Sequencing was performed on blood. The receptors derive from a man aged 35-49 years with Graves' hyperthyroidism. CDR3s include the opening cysteine and the closing phenylalanine or tryptophan. A D gene is named only where the DNA matches it firmly. Size is stated for part of the rows, as once, few or many counts, or as a class when the clone is expanded.

d_gene,abundance,j_gene,v_gene,CDR3aa,CDR3nt
NA,many,TRBJ2-3,TRBV9,CASSVALQTDTQYF,TGTGCCAGCAGCGTAGCTCTGCAGACAGATACGCAGTATTTT
NA,many,TRBJ2-7,TRBV28,CASSYVRGVYEQYF,TGTGCCAGCAGCTACGTGAGGGGGGTCTACGAGCAGTACTTC
TRBD1,many,TRBJ1-4,TRBV20-1,CSADRTGANEKLFF,TGCAGTGCGGATCGGACAGGGGCTAATGAAAAACTGTTTTTT
NA,many,TRBJ2-1,TRBV6-2/TRBV6-3,CASSYSILLYNEQFF,TGTGCCAGCAGTTACTCGATCCTGTTGTACAATGAGCAGTTCTTC
TRBD2,NA,TRBJ2-3,TRBV7-3,CASSRGGTYTDTQYF,TGTGCCAGCAGTCGGGGGGGGACATACACAGATACGCAGTATTTT
NA,once,TRBJ2-7,TRBV10-3,CAASSPEYYEQYF,TGTGCCGCCTCCTCCCCCGAATACTACGAGCAGTACTTC
TRBD2,many,TRBJ2-3,TRBV5-1,CASSFNPAGGSSTDTQYF,TGCGCCAGCAGCTTTAACCCGGCGGGGGGCTCGAGCACAGATACGCAGTATTTT
NA,many,TRBJ1-2,TRBV12-3/TRBV12-4,CASSFRGSEGYTF,TGTGCCAGCAGTTTCCGGGGCTCGGAAGGCTACACCTTC
NA,many,TRBJ1-5,TRBV4-2,CASSQTDQPQHF,TGTGCCAGCAGCCAAACAGATCAGCCCCAGCATTTT
TRBD1,many,TRBJ1-1,TRBV19,CASSKGQGWTEAFF,TGTGCCAGTAGTAAAGGACAGGGATGGACTGAAGCTTTCTTT
NA,many,TRBJ2-7,TRBV7-9,CASSFIWAFPYEQYF,TGTGCCAGCAGCTTTATATGGGCGTTCCCCTACGAGCAGTACTTC
TRBD1,few,TRBJ1-2,TRBV10-2,CASSGTGGSYGYTF,TGCGCCAGCAGTGGGACAGGGGGTAGCTATGGCTACACCTTC
NA,NA,TRBJ2-2,TRBV7-9,CASSLGGNTGELFF,TGTGCCAGCAGCTTAGGCGGAAACACCGGGGAGCTGTTTTTT
NA,many,TRBJ1-5,TRBV20-1,CSASAGGRGQPQHF,TGCAGTGCTAGCGCGGGGGGGCGGGGTCAGCCCCAGCATTTT
NA,NA,TRBJ2-7,TRBV6-1,CASTHAHSSYEQYF,TGTGCCAGCACCCACGCACACAGCTCCTACGAGCAGTACTTC
NA,many,TRBJ1-1,TRBV20-1,CSARVLRAEAFF,TGCAGTGCTAGAGTTCTCCGGGCTGAAGCTTTCTTT
NA,many,TRBJ2-2,TRBV2,CASLKGNTGELFF,TGTGCCAGCCTGAAGGGCAACACCGGGGAGCTGTTTTTT
NA,many,TRBJ2-3,TRBV28,CASIGGDRVTQYF,TGTGCCAGCATTGGAGGGGATAGGGTTACGCAGTATTTT
NA,many,TRBJ2-5,TRBV30,CAWSVNSQETQYF,TGTGCCTGGAGTGTAAACAGCCAAGAGACCCAGTACTTC
TRBD2,few,TRBJ2-2,TRBV6-2/TRBV6-3,CASNLAGVSNTGELFF,TGTGCCAGTAATCTAGCGGGGGTTTCGAACACCGGGGAGCTGTTTTTT
NA,NA,TRBJ2-2,TRBV4-3,CASSQDFQYTGELFF,TGCGCCAGCAGCCAAGATTTCCAATACACCGGGGAGCTGTTTTTT
TRBD1,few,TRBJ2-3,TRBV19,CASSLDGTGEDTQYF,TGTGCCAGTAGTTTAGACGGGACAGGGGAAGATACGCAGTATTTT
NA,many,TRBJ1-1,TRBV30,CAWMRSPNTEAFF,TGTGCCTGGATGAGGTCACCGAACACTGAAGCTTTCTTT
NA,NA,TRBJ2-7,TRBV5-1,CASSLGGMRGYEQYF,TGCGCCAGCAGCTTGGGTGGGATGCGGGGATACGAGCAGTACTTC
TRBD2,NA,TRBJ2-3,TRBV7-3,CASSYASGSTDTQYF,TGTGCCAGCAGTTACGCTAGCGGGAGCACAGATACGCAGTATTTT
NA,NA,TRBJ2-7,TRBV20-1,CSARDTRSPTREQYF,TGCAGTGCTAGAGATACGAGAAGTCCTACACGCGAGCAGTACTTC
TRBD2,few,TRBJ2-5,TRBV7-3,CASSLKSGGGETQYF,TGTGCCAGCAGCTTAAAGTCGGGGGGGGGAGAGACCCAGTACTTC
NA,many,TRBJ2-3,TRBV15,CATSRARGDTQYF,TGTGCCACCAGCAGGGCACGCGGCGATACGCAGTATTTT
TRBD2,NA,TRBJ2-1,TRBV20-1,CSVPNLGVAGGYNEQFF,TGCAGTGTACCGAATCTTGGAGTAGCGGGAGGCTACAATGAGCAGTTCTTC
NA,many,TRBJ2-3,TRBV10-3,CAIRGARGPDTQYF,TGTGCCATCAGGGGGGCCCGAGGCCCAGATACGCAGTATTTT
NA,many,TRBJ2-2,TRBV30,CAWSVVYDTGELFF,TGTGCCTGGAGTGTAGTCTACGACACCGGGGAGCTGTTTTTT
NA,NA,TRBJ2-3,TRBV9,CASSAVRGGDTQYF,TGTGCCAGCAGCGCAGTCAGGGGGGGAGATACGCAGTATTTT
TRBD2,few,TRBJ2-5,TRBV3-1,CASSQTSGGALETQYF,TGTGCCAGCAGCCAAACTAGCGGGGGGGCGTTAGAGACCCAGTACTTC
TRBD1,NA,TRBJ1-4,TRBV10-3,CAISESPGQGNNEKLFF,TGTGCCATCAGTGAGAGTCCGGGACAGGGGAATAATGAAAAACTGTTTTTT
NA,many,TRBJ1-1,TRBV12-3/TRBV12-4,CASSLDTSGTEAFF,TGTGCCAGCAGCCTGGACACTAGTGGCACTGAAGCTTTCTTT
NA,NA,TRBJ2-1,TRBV9,CASSVAPTSRYNEQFF,TGTGCCAGCAGCGTAGCCCCGACCTCTAGATACAATGAGCAGTTCTTC
NA,many,TRBJ1-5,TRBV2,CASRRGGNDGNQPQHF,TGTGCCAGCAGAAGGGGCGGGAATGACGGCAATCAGCCCCAGCATTTT
NA,NA,TRBJ1-2,TRBV20-1,CSAATSAAVPYGYTF,TGCAGTGCTGCCACCTCGGCGGCCGTACCCTATGGCTACACCTTC
NA,many,TRBJ1-5,TRBV30,CAWSVGPGGNQPQHF,TGTGCCTGGAGTGTCGGTCCTGGGGGCAATCAGCCCCAGCATTTT
NA,many,TRBJ2-7,TRBV2,CAGGGTESSYEQYF,TGTGCCGGTGGGGGAACGGAGAGCTCCTACGAGCAGTACTTC
TRBD2,many,TRBJ2-2,TRBV7-2,CASSFILAGPGELFF,TGTGCCAGCAGCTTCATTCTAGCGGGGCCCGGGGAGCTGTTTTTT
NA,many,TRBJ2-7,TRBV6-1,CASSLSGYGEQYF,TGTGCCAGCAGTCTTAGCGGTTATGGCGAGCAGTACTTC
NA,many,TRBJ2-1,TRBV29-1,CSLNPTTDYNEQFF,TGCAGCCTCAACCCGACGACGGACTACAATGAGCAGTTCTTC
NA,many,TRBJ2-7,TRBV18,CASSPGQGEQYF,TGTGCCAGCTCACCAGGACAAGGGGAGCAGTACTTC